A single sample is the source of the 26 T cell receptor beta chains below, sequenced in a study of shared clonotypes between healthy human individuals. Assay: immunoSEQ multiplex PCR; the TCRdb copy retains only in-frame clones and omits some. This table holds about 1.5 million clones, roughly 96% found once. The sample consisted of naive CD4+ T cells sorted from blood. Specified subset: CD45RA+ positively selected. These receptors came from a man aged 25 to 40 in good health.

This clone was detected only a few times. The same CDR3 can be traced to other DNA sequences in this sample. The rearrangement uses TRBV19 and TRBJ1-3; D is ambiguous. Trimming shortened V by 3 bases and J by 0 bases, and 0 bases separated the two germline ends. Germline lookup yields CDR1 LNHDA and CDR2 SQIVND (reference sequence). CDR3 size: 12 residues. CDR3 sequence (DNA): TGTGCCAGTAGTATCTCTGGAAACACCATATATTTT. It specifies CASSISGNTIYF.

Only one count was recorded for this clone. This chain connects TRBV9 to TRBJ2-1, with TRBD1 matching over 8 bases. CDR1 is SGDLS and CDR2 is YYNGEE in the germline V gene. V dropped 0 bases and J dropped 9; count of bases not matched to a gene: 5. The CDR3 covers 14 residues. For the CDR3, the DNA is TGTGCCAGCAGCGTAGTTGGACAGGGACCTGAGCAGTTCTTC. Translation gives CASSVVGQGPEQFF.

The rearrangement uses TRBV9 and TRBJ2-3; 7 positions agree with TRBD2. The trim removed 4 bases at V and 2 bases at J, leaving 7 bases unmatched. Germline V gene lookup returns CDR1 SGDLS and CDR2 YYNGEE. The CDR3 consists of 15 residues. CDR3 in amino acids: CASSPPGGPTDTQYF. The CDR3 nucleotides are TGTGCCAGCAGCCCACCGGGAGGACCCACAGATACGCAGTATTTT.

This clone turned up a few times. The chain combines TRBV10-3 with TRBJ1-5; the D is unclear. The germline CDR1 and CDR2 sequences are ENHRY and SYGVKD. The CDR3 is 13 residues long. The V end lost 6 bases, the J end lost 2 bases, and 8 bases lay between the germline ends. The CDR3 coding sequence is TGTGCCATCAGCCTGGGAGGCAATCAGCCCCAGCATTTT. This translates into CAISLGGNQPQHF.

The rearrangement uses TRBV4-2 and TRBJ1-5; possible D gene TRBD1, 5 bases. The CDR3 loop spans 16 amino acids. The germline V gene has CDR1 LGHNA and CDR2 YNFKEQ. Trimming left V 1 base short and J 5 bases short, with 15 bases between. CDR3 sequence (DNA): TGTGCCAGCAGCCAAGGAGGTGGCAGGGTGGATCAGCCCCAGCATTTT. This encodes CASSQGGGRVDQPQHF.

The chain combines TRBV30 with TRBJ2-7; D remains unclear. Germline V gene sequence: CDR1 GTSNPN, CDR2 SVGIG (reference sequence). V lost 5 bases, J lost 5 bases, and 16 bases lay in between. The CDR3 runs 13 residues. CDR3 protein: CAWSVRNVHEQYF. The CDR3 coding sequence is TGTGCCTGGTCAGTCAGGAATGTCCACGAGCAGTACTTC.

The chain has TRBV7-9 and TRBJ1-2, with no clear D. The CDR3 contains 15 residues. Trimming took 5 bases from V and 0 from J, leaving 13 bases between them. The V gene's germline CDR1 is SEHNR and CDR2 FQNEAQ (reference sequence). The CDR3 nucleotides are TGTGCCAGCAGCATGTTCTCCTTAGCTAACTATGGCTACACCTTC. This gives the protein CASSMFSLANYGYTF.

This clone is a singleton in its sample. This chain's CDR3 is CASSSQGAQAQYEQYF. The CDR3 nucleotides read TGCGCCAGCAGCTCACAGGGCGCGCAGGCCCAATACGAGCAGTACTTC. The chain links TRBV5-1 to TRBJ2-7, with D tentatively TRBD1 (6 bases). This CDR3 spans 16 amino acids. CDR1 is SGHRS and CDR2 is YFSETQ in the germline V gene. Trimming stripped 3 bases from V and 4 bases from J, with 20 bases between.

The V gene is TRBV5-1, the J gene TRBJ1-4; D uncertain. There are 15 residues in the CDR3. The germline V gene encodes CDR1 SGHRS and CDR2 YFSETQ. With 1 base removed from V and 7 bases from J, the gap between germline ends came to 14 bases. The CDR3 nucleotides are TGCGCCAGCAGCTTGTTCCCGAGAGAAGGTGAAAAACTGTTTTTT. This codes for CASSLFPREGEKLFF.

The chain links TRBV29-1 to TRBJ2-7; the match to TRBD2 covers 7 bases. With V trimmed by 5 bases and J by 2 bases, 9 bases remained unmatched. Per the germline V gene, CDR1 is SQVTM and CDR2 is ANQGSEA. The CDR3 covers 14 residues. In DNA form, the CDR3 reads TGCAGCGTTCGACGAACTAGCGACCCCTACGAGCAGTACTTC. It codes for CSVRRTSDPYEQYF.

The chain has TRBV11-2 and TRBJ1-5; TRBD1 matches 7 bases. CDR1 and CDR2 (germline): SGHAT, FQNNGV. J was trimmed by 3 bases and V by 3 bases; bases with no gene match: 17. The CDR3 totals 19 residues. The CDR3 protein is CASSLGGGNRQGNNQPQHF. The CDR3 bases are TGTGCCAGCAGCTTGGGAGGCGGGAACCGACAGGGAAACAATCAGCCCCAGCATTTT.

This chain connects TRBV6-1 to TRBJ2-7, with 9 bases that match TRBD1. Germline values: CDR1 MNHNS, CDR2 SASEGT. V trimming: 4 bases; J trimming: 7 bases; junction bases outside the gene matches: 5. The CDR3 totals 13 residues. The CDR3 sequence: CASSAQGTGEQYF. CDR3 DNA sequence: TGTGCCAGCAGTGCCCAAGGGACAGGGGAGCAGTACTTC.

V and J are TRBV23-1 and TRBJ2-1, with D possibly being TRBD1 (6 bases). TRBV23-1 is designated an ORF whose function remains uncertain. The CDR3 is made up of 19 amino acids. V lost 6 bases and J lost 3, with 27 bases in between. The CDR3 here is CASSDLLGARALFYNEQFF. As DNA, the CDR3 is TGCGCCAGCAGCGATCTCTTGGGGGCGCGGGCTTTGTTCTACAATGAGCAGTTCTTC.

The chain recombines TRBV7-3 with TRBJ2-1; 8 positions agree with TRBD2. The length of the CDR3 is 17 residues. With V trimmed by 1 base and J by 6 bases, 11 bases remained unmatched. Germline V gene data show CDR1 as SGHTA and CDR2 as FQGTGA. The CDR3 DNA reads TGTGCCAGCAGCTTAAGGCCGGGGCGGGAGGTTGGCAATGAGCAGTTCTTC. This codes for CASSLRPGREVGNEQFF.

The chain couples TRBV5-1 to TRBJ2-1; D gene uncertain. V lost 1 base and J 5 bases, leaving 19 bases between the germline ends. CDR3 length equals 17 residues. Germline-derived CDR1 and CDR2 are SGHRS and YFSETQ. This CDR3 is CASSLYVAVSPNNEQFF. The CDR3 nucleotides read TGCGCCAGCAGCTTGTACGTTGCGGTCTCCCCTAACAATGAGCAGTTCTTC.

The chain uses TRBV6-5 and TRBJ2-5; D perhaps matches TRBD2 (6 bases). There are 15 residues in the CDR3. The germline V and J ends were trimmed by 0 bases and 4 bases, with 12 bases remaining between them. CDR1 MNHEY and CDR2 SVGAGI come from the germline V gene. The CDR3 region has the DNA TGTGCCAGCAGTTACTCGGCAGGGAGGACAGAGACCCAGTACTTC. Translating it yields CASSYSAGRTETQYF.

Worth noting for this clone: Other nucleotide sequences from this sample produce the same CDR3. This chain links TRBV4-2 with TRBJ2-2; D ambiguous. Germline V lookup: CDR1 LGHNA, CDR2 YNFKEQ. V was pared by 0 bases and J by 1 base, with 6 bases between. The length of the CDR3 is 15 residues. The CDR3 nucleotides read TGTGCCAGCAGCCAAGATGGGCTGAACACCGGGGAGCTGTTTTTT. Encoded protein: CASSQDGLNTGELFF.

The chain joins TRBV5-1 to TRBJ1-4, with a tentative D call TRBD1 (5 bases). The length of the CDR3 is 16 residues. Germline V gene data show CDR1 as SGHRS and CDR2 as YFSETQ. V was shortened by 5 bases and J by 7 bases, with 21 bases between the two germline ends. This CDR3 is CASRKQLRVGVEKLFF. The CDR3 DNA reads as TGCGCCAGCAGAAAGCAACTCAGGGTCGGAGTTGAAAAACTGTTTTTT.

The V call is TRBV5-3, the J call TRBJ2-5; 8 positions match TRBD2. TRBV5-3 is treated as an ORF (open reading frame) with a function not yet certain. This CDR3 contains 16 residues. Unmatched junction bases numbered 15, after V lost 4 bases and J lost 7 bases. In DNA form, the CDR3 reads TGTGCCAGAAGCCCCGACCCAAACAGGGCGGGGGGGACCCAGTACTTC. Its protein product is CARSPDPNRAGGTQYF.

The chain joins TRBV28 to TRBJ1-5, with D maybe TRBD1 (5 bases). Trimming cost V 6 bases and J 7 bases, with 19 bases left between them. CDR1 and CDR2 (germline): MDHEN, SYDVKM. The CDR3 loop spans 15 amino acids. This CDR3 reads CASSPLGGVGQPQHF. In DNA, the CDR3 is TGTGCCAGCAGCCCCCTGGGGGGAGTCGGACAGCCCCAGCATTTT.

This chain links TRBV2 with TRBJ2-7; D is perhaps TRBD1 (5 bases). The CDR3 loop spans 13 amino acids. Germline V gene sequence: CDR1 SNHLY, CDR2 FYNNEI. V was cut by 4 bases and J by 2 bases, with 9 bases left in between. In nucleotides, the CDR3 is TGTGCCAGCAGTGGGGCAGGGACCTACGAGCAGTACTTC. Its protein is CASSGAGTYEQYF.

The J gene is TRBJ1-1, the V gene TRBV30, with D unresolved. There are 11 residues in the CDR3. CDR1 is GTSNPN and CDR2 is SVGIG in the germline V gene (reference sequence). Trimming pared 2 bases from V and 6 bases from J, leaving 7 bases between. DNA of the CDR3: TGTGCCTGGAGTAAAATTCCTGAAGCTTTCTTT. It translates to CAWSKIPEAFF.

The chain recombines TRBV4-3 with TRBJ1-2; TRBD1 might be the D (5 bases). The CDR3 sequence is 14 residues long. Germline lookup yields CDR1 LGHNA and CDR2 YSLEER. Trimming removed 0 bases at V and 3 bases at J, with 8 bases between. CDR3 coding DNA: TGCGCCAGCAGCCAAGATCGGGGCTACTATGGCTACACCTTC. It is translated as CASSQDRGYYGYTF.

V is TRBV18 and J is TRBJ2-5; TRBD1 matches at 7 bases. Germline CDR1 is KGHSH and CDR2 is LQKENI. V lost 3 bases, J lost 4 bases, and 5 bases stayed unmatched. The CDR3 has 14 residues. In DNA form, the CDR3 reads TGTGCCAGCTCACCCGGACAGGTGACAGAGACCCAGTACTTC. As protein: CASSPGQVTETQYF.

The chain recombines TRBV28 with TRBJ1-1; weak D call: TRBD1 (5 bases). The CDR3 length is 15 residues. Trimming cost V 5 bases and J 5 bases, with 18 bases left between them. Looked up from germline, CDR1 is MDHEN and CDR2 is SYDVKM. In nucleotides, the CDR3 is TGTGCCAGCAGTCTCGCCAGGGTTCTGGGGACTGAAGCTTTCTTT. It specifies CASSLARVLGTEAFF. Combining the CDR3 with reference TRBV28 and TRBJ1-1 gives the whole variable domain DVKVTQSSRYLVKRTGEKVFLECVQDMDHENMFWYRQDPGLGLRLIYFSYDVKMKEKGDIPEGYSVSREKKERFSLILESASTNQTSMYLCASSLARVLGTEAFFGQGTRLTVV.

The chain couples TRBV7-2 to TRBJ2-7; 10 bases fit TRBD1. This CDR3 contains 16 residues. Trimming removed 5 bases from V and 5 bases from J; junction bases left unmatched: 12. Germline V lookup: CDR1 SGHTA, CDR2 FQGNSA. Here the CDR3 reads CASSRNQGQGRHEQYF. CDR3 bases: TGTGCCAGCAGCCGTAATCAGGGACAGGGGAGACACGAGCAGTACTTC. Drawing the rest from reference TRBV7-2 and TRBJ2-7, the complete variable domain is GAGVSQSPSNKVTEKGKDVELRCDPISGHTALYWYRQSLGQGLEFLIYFQGNSAPDKSGLPSDRFSAERTGGSVSTLTIQRTQQEDSAVYLCASSRNQGQGRHEQYFGPGTRLTVT.